These 21 T cell receptor beta chains share one sample of origin, sequenced in a study of post-analysis software for immune sequencing data. Study findings and constraints: A few TRBV segments appeared more often in patients than in controls, and TRBV5-6, TRBV5-1 and TRBV20-1 were among these.

The antigens of these receptors remain unknown. The TCR beta cDNA libraries contained unique molecular identifiers. TCRdb passed the PCR reads through MiXCR, listing each CDR3 protein once. In the table there are roughly 670,000 distinct CDR3 sequences, approximately 60% of which are singletons. Material for sequencing was blood. The receptors shown here come from a girl aged 2 to 9 with multiple sclerosis.

A few counts support this clonotype. This chain connects TRBV30 to TRBJ1-5; D is unresolved. The length of the CDR3 is 14 residues. Germline CDR1 and CDR2: GTSNPN and SVGIG (reference sequence). Trimming pared 3 bases from V and 5 bases from J, leaving 14 bases between. The CDR3 DNA is TGTGCCTGGAGCCCCGGGAACCTCTATCAGCCCCAGCATTTT. It yields the protein CAWSPGNLYQPQHF.

This clonotype was counted a single time. This chain links TRBV6-6 with TRBJ1-2; D uncertain. Germline CDR1 MNHNY, CDR2 SVGAGI (reference sequence). The V gene lost 2 bases and the J gene lost 3 bases, with 7 bases spanning the gap. The CDR3 is 13 amino acids. In DNA form, the CDR3 reads TGTGCCAGCAGTTACGGAGAGGACTATGGCTACACCTTC. Translation: CASSYGEDYGYTF.

The chain uses TRBV20-1 and TRBJ2-3; 7 bases map to TRBD1. The length of the CDR3 is 15 residues. Germline loops: CDR1 DFQATT, CDR2 SNEGSKA (reference sequence). The V segment lost 2 bases and the J segment 6 bases; nucleotides outside the gene matches: 11. CDR3 bases: TGCAGTGCTAGACTCGAGGACAGGCGGGCGGATACGCAGTATTTT. Protein product: CSARLEDRRADTQYF.

This chain connects TRBV15 to TRBJ1-1; the match to TRBD1 covers 8 bases. CDR1 is LNHNV and CDR2 is YYDKDF in the germline V gene (reference sequence). V lost 0 bases and J lost 0; bases outside the gene matches: 9. The CDR3 totals 18 residues. CDR3 residues: CATSRDLGQVSMNTEAFF. Here the CDR3 DNA reads TGTGCCACCAGCAGAGATCTGGGACAGGTGTCCATGAACACTGAAGCTTTCTTT. The full variable domain, its missing parts supplied by reference TRBV15 and TRBJ1-1, is DAMVIQNPRYQVTQFGKPVTLSCSQTLNHNVMYWYQQKSSQAPKLLFHYYDKDFNNEADTPDNFQSRRPNTSFCFLDIRSPGLGDTAMYLCATSRDLGQVSMNTEAFFGQGTRLTVV.

The chain uses TRBV12-3 or TRBV12-4 and TRBJ2-3, with D maybe TRBD1 (5 bases). The V end was cut by 8 bases, the J end by 3 bases, with 15 bases between. CDR3 length equals 14 residues. The CDR3 is CASVPGAPTDTQYF. CDR3 nucleotides: TGTGCCAGCGTCCCTGGGGCTCCTACAGATACGCAGTATTTT.

This clonotype was observed a handful of times. CDR3 sequence: CAISEFGGYNEQFF. The CDR3 bases are TGTGCCATCAGTGAATTTGGGGGGTACAATGAGCAGTTCTTC. The chain uses TRBV10-3 and TRBJ2-1; possible D gene TRBD2, 6 bases. Germline CDR1 and CDR2: ENHRY and SYGVKD. The ends were cut back, 3 bases at V and 4 bases at J, with 10 bases in the middle. This CDR3 spans 14 amino acids.

This chain connects TRBV6-1 to TRBJ1-2; 7 nucleotides agree with TRBD1. Germline assignment: CDR1 MNHNS and CDR2 SASEGT. The CDR3 is 14 amino acids. V trimming: 6 bases; J trimming: 3 bases; junction bases outside the gene matches: 7. Written as DNA, the CDR3 is TGTGCCAGCAGAGACAGGGCTCGTGACTATGGCTACACCTTC. Its translation: CASRDRARDYGYTF.

This clonotype was seen a handful of times. The chain's CDR3 is CASSLVQPRDGYTF. In nucleotides, the CDR3 is TGCGCCAGCAGCTTGGTTCAGCCCCGGGATGGCTACACCTTC. The rearrangement joins TRBV5-1 to TRBJ1-2; no reliable D call. There are 14 residues in the CDR3. Germline values: CDR1 SGHRS, CDR2 YFSETQ. Trimming removed 0 bases at V and 6 bases at J, with 12 bases between.

J is TRBJ1-4 and V is TRBV6-2 or TRBV6-3; 7 bases map to TRBD1. Germline CDR1 MNHEY, CDR2 SVGEGT. J gave up 11 bases and V 4 bases, and 7 bases lay outside the gene matches. The CDR3 length is 13 residues. The CDR3 sequence: CASSSGTERKLFF. The CDR3 DNA is TGTGCCAGCAGTTCCGGGACAGAGAGGAAACTGTTTTTT.

As for this clonotype: Relative to the germline gene, one junction end is altered; a read error may explain this. The rearrangement links TRBV5-1 to TRBJ2-7; D ambiguous. This CDR3 region has 14 residues. CDR1 and CDR2 from the germline V gene are SGHRS and YFSETQ. The CDR3, as DNA: TGCGCCAGCAGCGTGGGCCCATCCTCCTGCGAGCAGTACTTC. It is translated as CASSVGPSSCEQYF.

The chain joins TRBV6-2 or TRBV6-3 to TRBJ2-4, with D possibly matching TRBD1 (5 bases). This CDR3 comprises 15 residues. V gave up 0 bases and J gave up 8 bases, with 14 bases separating them. Germline V gene data show CDR1 as MNHEY and CDR2 as SVGEGT. This CDR3 reads CASSYSKVQGYIQYF. DNA of the CDR3: TGTGCCAGCAGTTACTCGAAAGTGCAGGGATACATTCAGTACTTC.

This chain connects TRBV5-1 to TRBJ2-2; 7 bases align to TRBD1. The CDR3 sequence is 16 residues long. Germline V gene lookup returns CDR1 SGHRS and CDR2 YFSETQ. The V gene end was trimmed by 7 bases and the J gene end by 3 bases; junction bases not matched to a gene: 12. The CDR3 is CASGLIGDSDTGELFF. CDR3 DNA sequence: TGCGCCAGCGGGTTGATCGGGGACAGTGACACCGGGGAGCTGTTTTTT.

V is TRBV2 and J is TRBJ2-7; possible D gene TRBD1, 6 bases. Looked up from germline, CDR1 is SNHLY and CDR2 is FYNNEI. Between the trimmed V and J ends, which lost 4 bases and 5 bases, there was a span of 9 bases. The CDR3 is 12 amino acids. CDR3 DNA sequence: TGTGCCAGCAGTGGAACAGGGAACGAGCAGTACTTC. It yields the protein CASSGTGNEQYF.

This clonotype was counted once. This chain's CDR3 is CASSVARGDIQYF. The CDR3 nucleotides are TGTGCCAGCAGCGTAGCGCGGGGGGACATTCAGTACTTC. The chain carries TRBV9 and TRBJ2-4; 8 positions match TRBD2. Germline V gene sequence: CDR1 SGDLS, CDR2 YYNGEE. The CDR3 has 13 amino acids. V trimming: 0 bases; J trimming: 8 bases; junction bases outside the gene matches: 1.

This clonotype appeared a few times. This sequence joins TRBV5-1 and TRBJ2-7; the D is unclear. Trimming removed 4 bases at V and 3 bases at J, with 14 bases between. Germline lookup yields CDR1 SGHRS and CDR2 YFSETQ. The CDR3 has 14 residues. CDR3: CASSPYQMIYEQYF. The CDR3 DNA sequence: TGCGCCAGCAGCCCCTACCAGATGATCTACGAGCAGTACTTC.

This chain connects TRBV24-1 to TRBJ2-1; TRBD2 aligns across 12 bases. The CDR3 is 18 residues long. Germline V gene lookup returns CDR1 KGHDR and CDR2 SFDVKD. The V and J ends lost 2 bases and 5 bases, in that order; junction bases with no gene match: 9. CDR3 loop: CATSDWASGRARHNEQFF. For the CDR3, the DNA is TGTGCCACCAGTGATTGGGCTAGCGGGAGGGCCCGGCACAATGAGCAGTTCTTC.

This clonotype came up a few times. Written as DNA, the CDR3 is TGTGCCAGCAGTAATTCCTTGGGACAGGGGACATTCCATGGCTACACCTTC. This codes for CASSNSLGQGTFHGYTF. This rearrangement joins TRBV6-6 to TRBJ1-2; 10 bases are shared with TRBD1. Germline V gives CDR1 MNHNY, CDR2 SVGAGI (reference sequence). Trimming cost V 5 bases and J 6 bases; bases outside gene matches: 15. This CDR3 comprises 17 residues.

The V call is TRBV20-1, the J call TRBJ2-3, with 10 bases lining up with TRBD2. This CDR3 is 15 amino acids long. V shed 6 bases and J 2 bases; nucleotides not matched to a gene: 8. Looked up from germline, CDR1 is DFQATT and CDR2 is SNEGSKA (reference sequence). CDR3 loop: CSALPLAGDTDTQYF. In DNA form, the CDR3 reads TGCAGTGCCCTCCCTCTAGCGGGGGACACAGATACGCAGTATTTT.

This chain connects TRBV9 to TRBJ1-2; D call uncertain. CDR3 size: 15 residues. CDR1 is SGDLS, CDR2 YYNGEE, per germline. Between the trimmed V and J ends, which lost 0 bases and 3 bases, there was a span of 12 bases. The CDR3 spells CASSVEAERDYGYTF. CDR3 nucleotide sequence: TGTGCCAGCAGCGTAGAAGCAGAAAGAGACTATGGCTACACCTTC.

In regard to this clonotype: One junction end does not reproduce the germline sequence, and a read error may be involved. V and J are TRBV12-3 or TRBV12-4 and TRBJ2-4; D is possibly TRBD2 (5 bases). Judging by the DNA end, TRBJ2-7 fits better; the J call may be wrong. The CDR3 spans 15 residues. The chain's CDR3 is CASSLSAGSNYEQYF. CDR3 coding DNA: TGTGCCAGTAGTTTATCCGCGGGCTCAAACTACGAGCAGTACTTC.

The chain links TRBV15 to TRBJ1-5; D is uncertain. The V gene lost 1 base and the J gene lost 5 bases, with 6 bases spanning the gap. The CDR3 length is 13 residues. Per germline, CDR1 LNHNV and CDR2 YYDKDF (reference sequence). CDR3 bases: TGTGCCACCAGCAGAGGGTTCGATCAGCCCCAGCATTTT. It is translated as CATSRGFDQPQHF.